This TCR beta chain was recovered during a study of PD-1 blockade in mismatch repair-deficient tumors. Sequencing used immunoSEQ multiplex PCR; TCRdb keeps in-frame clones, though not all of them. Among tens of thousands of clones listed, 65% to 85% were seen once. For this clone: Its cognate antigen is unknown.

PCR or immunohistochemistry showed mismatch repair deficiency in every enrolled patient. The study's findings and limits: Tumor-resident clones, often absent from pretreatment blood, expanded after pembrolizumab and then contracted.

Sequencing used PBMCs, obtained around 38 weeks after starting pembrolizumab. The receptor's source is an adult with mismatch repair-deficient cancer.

CDR3 sequence (DNA): TGTGCCAGTAGTATTCGAGCTAGCGATGGGGGAGAGACCCAGTACTTC. Translating gives CASSIRASDGGETQYF. The chain links TRBV19 to TRBJ2-5; weak D call: TRBD2 (6 bases). The germline CDR1 and CDR2 sequences are LNHDA and SQIVND (reference sequence). Trimming removed 3 bases from V and 4 bases from J, with 18 bases in between. This CDR3 is built from 16 residues.